Here is one T cell receptor beta chain with its context. This clonotype has only a few counts. Its binding antigen is unknown. No qualities accompany the bases; no much larger clone lies one base away. Every donor was a healthy Caucasian. The twin cohort consisted of three pairs of female monozygotic twins, all aged roughly 18 to 29 years. Positive isolation kits from Invitrogen were used to isolate CD4+ and CD8+ T cell populations. These data belong to a study of identical twins (dated by TCRdb to about 2016). Describing the broader study: To test whether fetal clonotypes persist, this study deep-sequenced TCR alpha and beta repertoires from monozygotic twins, from unrelated adults of various ages, and from cord blood. Replicate twin experiments were performed at different times using different library preparation protocols to rule out contamination. The study at large found these results: Abundant cord blood beta clonotypes carried fewer insertions; young adult naive repertoires showed a weaker similar trend, while memory repertoires showed none. Excess twin sharing in beta out-of-frame sequences was weaker because fewer shared sequences lowered the signal-to-noise ratio. Because the same donors could not be followed over many years, conclusions were based on cross-sectional statistical analysis. Compared with coincidental sharing between unrelated individuals, out-of-frame TCR alpha sequences shared between twins showed an excess of sequences with low generation probability. Invariant T cells such as MAIT and iNKT could partly confound zero-insertion analyses, though diverse VJ usage argued against this for most clonotypes. In monozygotic twins, recombination models systematically underestimated out-of-frame TCR alpha sharing, but the models matched the sharing seen between unrelated individuals.

Library creation used 5' RACE. TCRdb shows the sequencer as Illumina HiSeq 2000. A universal primer binding site was introduced by template switching, and a unique molecular identifier was present in the final cDNA, enabling accurate counting of TCR cDNA molecules. Specific primers in the conserved constant-segment region were used to synthesize first-strand cDNA for the TCR alpha and beta chains. Each cDNA library was double barcoded, with a SMART-Mk sample barcode plus Illumina barcodes, to control for contamination. TruSeq adapter sequences and Illumina sample barcodes were added in two successive PCR steps. Sequencing of the TCR alpha and beta cDNA libraries was done on the Illumina HiSeq platform using custom primers. The study's processing was this. MiGEC was used to process raw reads and extract unique molecular identifiers, and MiXCR was used to find CDR3 positions. Recombination models were inferred per individual with the repgenHMM and IGoR tools using an EM algorithm. Shared clonotypes were analyzed with the tcR package in R, and sharing was normalized by the product of cloneset sizes. Out-of-frame nonproductive sequences were analyzed to study raw recombination free of thymic and clonal selection effects. Through fastp at Q25 and MiXCR, TCRdb rebuilt clones from the public reads, retaining in-frame beta chains. Every entry covers one CDR3 protein and lists the most common genes and DNA from its rows. TCRdb, not the authors, supplied the V and J calls. In all, the sample holds around 490,000 distinct CDR3 sequences, and 14% of those were seen once. The ten largest clones add up to about 1% of the sample.

These same data were also listed under a study on yellow fever vaccine responses in identical twins. Per that second paper: According to the authors, the vaccine-induced T cell response in identical twins seemed to be partly convergent and partly specific to each individual. The study precisely tracked vaccine-responding T cell clones in identical twins.

Sequencing was carried out using CD4+ T cells sorted from blood. The clonotype comes from a young woman in good health.

This receptor carries the CDR3 CASSRGMGETQYF. The sequenced DNA: TGTGCCAGCAGCCGGGGGATGGGGGAGACCCAGTACTTC. Recombination joined TRBV7-2 with TRBJ2-5; TRBD2 might be the D gene, on 6 matching bases. Sequences SGHTA (CDR1) and FQGNSA (CDR2) are obtained from the germline V gene. Including the terminal cysteine and phenylalanine, the CDR3 comprises 13 residues. Solely the CDR3 DNA is kept, with 39 bases framed from the first base. The junction shows trimming of 5 bases on V and 5 bases on J, plus 12 bases between the germline ends. Reference TRBV7-2 and TRBJ2-5 proteins supply the regions before and after the CDR3; the full variable domain is: GAGVSQSPSNKVTEKGKDVELRCDPISGHTALYWYRQSLGQGLEFLIYFQGNSAPDKSGLPSDRFSAERTGGSVSTLTIQRTQQEDSAVYLCASSRGMGETQYFGPGTRLLVL.